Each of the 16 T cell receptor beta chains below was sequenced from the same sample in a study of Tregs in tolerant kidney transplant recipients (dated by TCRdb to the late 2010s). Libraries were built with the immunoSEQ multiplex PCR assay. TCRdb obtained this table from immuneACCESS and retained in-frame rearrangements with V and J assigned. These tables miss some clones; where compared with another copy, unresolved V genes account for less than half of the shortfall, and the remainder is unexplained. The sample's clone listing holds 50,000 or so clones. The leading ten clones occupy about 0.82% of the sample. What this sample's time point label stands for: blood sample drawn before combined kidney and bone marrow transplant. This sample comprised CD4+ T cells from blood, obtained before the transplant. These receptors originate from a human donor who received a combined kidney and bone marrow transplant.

CDR3 in amino acids: CASSLRSYEQYF. Partial CDR3 DNA: TGTGCCAGCAGCTTAAGGTCCTACGAG. The V call is TRBV7-2, the J call TRBJ2-7; no reliable D call. The read terminates 3 residues ahead of where the CDR3 ends, so the germline J gene completes it. Germline V gene sequence: CDR1 SGHTA, CDR2 FQGNSA. There are 12 residues in the CDR3. Trimming left V 2 bases short and J 1 base short, with 3 bases between.

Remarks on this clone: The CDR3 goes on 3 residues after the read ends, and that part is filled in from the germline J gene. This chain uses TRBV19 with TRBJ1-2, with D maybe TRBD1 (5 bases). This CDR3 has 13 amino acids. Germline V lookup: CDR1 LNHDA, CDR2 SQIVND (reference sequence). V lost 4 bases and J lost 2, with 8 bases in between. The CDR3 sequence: CASSREGNYGYTF. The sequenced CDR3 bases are TGTGCCAGTAGTAGGGAGGGGAACTATGGC.

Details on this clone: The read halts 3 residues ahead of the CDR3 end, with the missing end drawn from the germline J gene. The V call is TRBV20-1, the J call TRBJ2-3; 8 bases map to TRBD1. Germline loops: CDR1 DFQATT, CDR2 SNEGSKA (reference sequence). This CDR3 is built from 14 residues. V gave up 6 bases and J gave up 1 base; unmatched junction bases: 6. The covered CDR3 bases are TGCAGTGCGCGTTGGACAGGGCGCACAGATACG. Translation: CSARWTGRTDT. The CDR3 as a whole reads CSARWTGRTDTQYF.

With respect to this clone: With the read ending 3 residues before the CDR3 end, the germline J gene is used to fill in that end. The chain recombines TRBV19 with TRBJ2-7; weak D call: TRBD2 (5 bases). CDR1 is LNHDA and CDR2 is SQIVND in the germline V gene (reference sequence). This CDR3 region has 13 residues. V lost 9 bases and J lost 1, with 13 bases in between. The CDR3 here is CARSRGPSYEQYF. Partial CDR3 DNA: TGTGCCAGATCCCGGGGTCCTTCCTACGAG.

The CDR3 DNA, read in part, is TGTGCCAGCAGCGGACGGGACAGTGGGAACACTGAA. It codes for CASSGRDSGNTE. The whole CDR3 region reads CASSGRDSGNTEAFF. The V gene is TRBV7-9, the J gene TRBJ1-1, with 7 bases lining up with TRBD1. Read data end 3 residues before the CDR3 end; the end is taken from the germline J gene. The germline V gene encodes CDR1 SEHNR and CDR2 FQNEAQ (reference sequence). The CDR3 has 15 residues. The ends lost 5 bases at V and 1 base at J; junction bases unmatched: 7.

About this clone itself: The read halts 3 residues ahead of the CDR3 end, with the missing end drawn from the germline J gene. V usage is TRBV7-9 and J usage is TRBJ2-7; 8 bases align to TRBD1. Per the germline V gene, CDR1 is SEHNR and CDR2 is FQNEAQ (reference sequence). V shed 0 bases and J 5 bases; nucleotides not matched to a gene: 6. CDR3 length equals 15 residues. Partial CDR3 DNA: TGTGCCAGCAGCTTAGCCGCAGGGGGCGGAAACGAG. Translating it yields CASSLAAGGGNE. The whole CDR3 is CASSLAAGGGNEQYF.

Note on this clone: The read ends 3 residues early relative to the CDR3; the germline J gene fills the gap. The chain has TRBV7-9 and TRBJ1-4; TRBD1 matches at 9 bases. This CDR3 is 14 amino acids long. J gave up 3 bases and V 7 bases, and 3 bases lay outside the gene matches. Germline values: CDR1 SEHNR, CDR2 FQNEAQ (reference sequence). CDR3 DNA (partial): TGTGCCAGCAACCGGGACAGGGCTAATGAAAAA. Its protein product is CASNRDRANEK. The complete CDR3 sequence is CASNRDRANEKLFF.

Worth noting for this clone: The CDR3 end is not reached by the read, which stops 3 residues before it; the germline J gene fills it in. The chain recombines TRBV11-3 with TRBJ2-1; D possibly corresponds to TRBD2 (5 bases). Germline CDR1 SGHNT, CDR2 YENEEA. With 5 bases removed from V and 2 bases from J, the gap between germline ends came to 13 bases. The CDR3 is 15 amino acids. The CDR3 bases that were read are TGTGCCAGCAGCCCCCGGACGGGGACCTACAATGAG. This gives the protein CASSPRTGTYNE. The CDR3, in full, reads CASSPRTGTYNEQFF.

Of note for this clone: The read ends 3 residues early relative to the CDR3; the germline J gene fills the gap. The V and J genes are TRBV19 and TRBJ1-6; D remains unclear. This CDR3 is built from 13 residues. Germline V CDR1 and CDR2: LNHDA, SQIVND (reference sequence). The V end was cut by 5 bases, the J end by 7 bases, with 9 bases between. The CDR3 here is CASSLPGNSPLHF. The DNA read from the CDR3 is TGTGCCAGTAGTTTGCCAGGAAATTCACCC.

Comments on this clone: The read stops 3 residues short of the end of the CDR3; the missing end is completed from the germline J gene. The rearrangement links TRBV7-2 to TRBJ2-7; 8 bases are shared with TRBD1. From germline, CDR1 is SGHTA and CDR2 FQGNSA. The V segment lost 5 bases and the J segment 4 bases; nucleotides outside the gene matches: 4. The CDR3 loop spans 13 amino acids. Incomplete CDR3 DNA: TGTGCCAGCAGCCGGGACAGGAGATACGAG. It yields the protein CASSRDRRYE. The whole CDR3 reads CASSRDRRYEQYF.

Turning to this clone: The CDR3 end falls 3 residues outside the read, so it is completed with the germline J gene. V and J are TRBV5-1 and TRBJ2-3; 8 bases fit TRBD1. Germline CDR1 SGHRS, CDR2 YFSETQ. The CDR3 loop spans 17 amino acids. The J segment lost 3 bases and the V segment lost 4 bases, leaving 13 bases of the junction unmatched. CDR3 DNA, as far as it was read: TGCGCCAGCAGCCCCCTGTGGTCCGGGACAGGAACAGATACG. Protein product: CASSPLWSGTGTDT. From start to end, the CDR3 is CASSPLWSGTGTDTQYF. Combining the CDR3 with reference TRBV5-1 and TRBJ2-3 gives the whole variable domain KAGVTQTPRYLIKTRGQQVTLSCSPISGHRSVSWYQQTPGQGLQFLFEYFSETQRNKGNFPGRFSGRQFSNSRSEMNVSTLELGDSALYLCASSPLWSGTGTDTQYFGPGTRLTVL.

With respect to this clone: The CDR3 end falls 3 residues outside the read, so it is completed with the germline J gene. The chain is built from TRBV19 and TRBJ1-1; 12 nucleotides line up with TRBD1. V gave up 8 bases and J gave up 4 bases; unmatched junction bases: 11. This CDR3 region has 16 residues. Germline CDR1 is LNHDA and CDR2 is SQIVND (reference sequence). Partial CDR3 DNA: TGTGCCAGTCGGCGGGGACAGGGGGCGCGAGGCACTGAA. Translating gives CASRRGQGARGTE. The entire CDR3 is CASRRGQGARGTEAFF.

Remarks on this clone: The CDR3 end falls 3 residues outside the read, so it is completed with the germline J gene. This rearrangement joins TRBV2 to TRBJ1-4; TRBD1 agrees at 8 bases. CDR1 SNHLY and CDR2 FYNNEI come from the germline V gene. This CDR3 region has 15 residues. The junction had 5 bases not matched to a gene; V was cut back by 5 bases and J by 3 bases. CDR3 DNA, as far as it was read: TGTGCCAGCAGTAAGGACAGGGCAGCTAATGAAAAA. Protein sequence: CASSKDRAANEK. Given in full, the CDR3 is CASSKDRAANEKLFF.

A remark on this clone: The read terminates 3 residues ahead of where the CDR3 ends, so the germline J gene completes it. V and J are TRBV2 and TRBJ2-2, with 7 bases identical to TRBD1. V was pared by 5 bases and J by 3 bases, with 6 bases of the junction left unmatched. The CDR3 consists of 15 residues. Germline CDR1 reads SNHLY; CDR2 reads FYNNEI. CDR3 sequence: CASSKTGPHTGELFF. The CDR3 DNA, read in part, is TGTGCCAGCAGTAAGACAGGGCCTCACACCGGGGAG.

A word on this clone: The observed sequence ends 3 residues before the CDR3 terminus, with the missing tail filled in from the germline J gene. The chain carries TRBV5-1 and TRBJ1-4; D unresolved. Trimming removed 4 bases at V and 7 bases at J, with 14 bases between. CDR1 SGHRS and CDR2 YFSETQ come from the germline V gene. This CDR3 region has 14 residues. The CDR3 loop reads CASSEQAGVEKLFF. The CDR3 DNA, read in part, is TGCGCCAGCAGCGAGCAGGCGGGAGTTGAAAAA.

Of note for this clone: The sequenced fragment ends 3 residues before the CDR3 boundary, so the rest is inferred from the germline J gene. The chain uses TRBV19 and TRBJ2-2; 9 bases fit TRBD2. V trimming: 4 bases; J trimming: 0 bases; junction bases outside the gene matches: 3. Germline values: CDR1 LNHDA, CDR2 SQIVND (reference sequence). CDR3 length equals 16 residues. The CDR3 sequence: CASSSPSGANTGELFF. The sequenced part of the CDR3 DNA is TGTGCCAGTAGTAGCCCTAGCGGGGCGAACACCGGGGAG.